This paragraph covers one T cell receptor (beta chain) sequence. Its antigen remains unknown. Amplification of TCR beta CDR3 regions was performed using RNA transcripts as template. First-round RT-PCR of the TCR CDR3 relied on the HTBI primer set. TCRdb processed the multiplex PCR reads anew with MiXCR; each CDR3 protein has one entry. Here the sample spans roughly 350,000 distinct CDR3 sequences, over 11% being singletons. V was shortened by 2 bases and J by 3 bases, with 5 bases between the two germline ends. The germline V gene has CDR1 MNHEY and CDR2 SVGEGT. This CDR3 contains 13 residues. The data belong to a study of T cells in Graves' hyperthyroidism and ophthalmopathy. Study as a whole: Prior to any treatment, at the point of initial diagnosis, peripheral blood was collected.

Study results and limitations: In blood, most of the thyroid clonotypes expanded above 0.001 were also present.

The rearrangement uses TRBV6-2 or TRBV6-3 and TRBJ1-5; D is uncertain. This clonotype was obtained from a woman in her 30s with Graves' hyperthyroidism. Sequencing input: blood. In DNA, the CDR3 is TGTGCCAGCAGTTACGGATTCAATCAGCCCCAGCATTTT. Translation gives CASSYGFNQPQHF.